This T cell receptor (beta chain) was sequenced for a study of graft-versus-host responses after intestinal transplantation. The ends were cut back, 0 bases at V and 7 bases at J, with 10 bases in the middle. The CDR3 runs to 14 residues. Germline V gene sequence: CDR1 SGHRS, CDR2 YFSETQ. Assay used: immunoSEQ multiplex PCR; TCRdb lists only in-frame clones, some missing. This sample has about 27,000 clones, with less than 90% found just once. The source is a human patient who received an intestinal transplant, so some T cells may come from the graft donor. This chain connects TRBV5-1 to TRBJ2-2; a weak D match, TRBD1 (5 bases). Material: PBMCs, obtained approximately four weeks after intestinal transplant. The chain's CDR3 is CASSLGQPGGELFF. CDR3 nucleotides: TGCGCCAGCAGCTTGGGACAGCCCGGCGGGGAGCTGTTTTTT.